The 11 T cell receptor beta chains given below trace back to one sample, sequenced in a study of blood T cells in healthy people across ages (dated by TCRdb to between 2014 and 2017). Library generation was performed with 5' RACE. The instrument was an Illumina HiSeq 2500. A second roughly 7 to 11 cycle PCR used a sample-barcoded 5' primer and a J-beta primer mix. TCRdb ran its own pipeline on the public reads, namely fastp trimming at Q25 and MiXCR clone calling, and kept in-frame beta chains. Rows are unified per CDR3 protein, each entry keeping the most common DNA and genes. Here the sample has more than 800,000 distinct CDR3 sequences; less than 50% occur a single time. In total, the top ten clones hold around 18% of the sample. Sequences were obtained from blood. The receptors originated from a woman in her sixties or seventies in good health.

The J gene is TRBJ1-2, the V gene TRBV6-1; D gene ambiguous. Trimming removed 4 bases at V and 7 bases at J, with 10 bases between. The germline V gene has CDR1 MNHNS and CDR2 SASEGT. CDR3 size: 12 residues. This CDR3 reads CASSAAGSGYTF. In DNA, the CDR3 is TGTGCCAGCAGTGCGGCAGGATCTGGCTACACCTTC.

This clonotype was counted at least ten times. V usage is TRBV5-1 and J usage is TRBJ2-3; D is ambiguous. The V gene lost 3 bases and the J gene lost 0 bases, with 5 bases spanning the gap. Germline lookup yields CDR1 SGHRS and CDR2 YFSETQ. This CDR3 has 13 residues. The CDR3 protein is CASSSVSTDTQYF. The CDR3 DNA follows: TGCGCCAGCAGCTCCGTAAGCACAGATACGCAGTATTTT.

The rearrangement links TRBV5-6 to TRBJ2-6, with D unclear. Between the trimmed V and J ends, which lost 0 bases and 0 bases, there was a span of 16 bases. Germline V gene sequence: CDR1 SGHDT, CDR2 YYEEEE. The CDR3 totals 19 residues. This CDR3 reads CASSLVRHPINSGANVLTF. CDR3 nucleotide sequence: TGTGCCAGCAGCTTGGTTAGACACCCGATCAACTCTGGGGCCAACGTCCTGACTTTC.

This clonotype was observed a handful of times. V gene TRBV5-1 combines with J gene TRBJ2-7; 11 nucleotides agree with TRBD2. V lost 1 base to trimming and J lost 5 bases; unmatched junction nucleotides: 5. Germline V gene lookup returns CDR1 SGHRS and CDR2 YFSETQ. The CDR3 sequence is 15 residues long. CDR3 region: CASSLTSGSRDEQYF. CDR3 bases: TGCGCCAGCAGCTTGACTAGCGGGAGTCGGGACGAGCAGTACTTC.

V and J are TRBV5-1 and TRBJ2-3; a weak D match, TRBD2 (6 bases). V was pared by 0 bases and J by 7 bases, with 18 bases between. The CDR3 is 16 residues long. The germline CDR1 and CDR2 sequences are SGHRS and YFSETQ. In nucleotides, the CDR3 is TGCGCCAGCAGCTTGGGGCCCATAGCGGATTCGCATACGCAGTATTTT. Translation gives CASSLGPIADSHTQYF.

The genes are TRBV20-1 and TRBJ2-1; D gene uncertain. CDR1 DFQATT and CDR2 SNEGSKA come from the germline V gene (reference sequence). Deletions cut 3 bases from V and 8 bases from J, with 20 bases between. This CDR3 has 15 amino acids. CDR3 coding DNA: TGCAGTGCTAGCACCCGGGTTAAGAAGGTCCATGAGCAGTTCTTC. It translates to CSASTRVKKVHEQFF.

At least ten counts were recorded for this clonotype. In DNA form, the CDR3 reads TGTGCCAGCAGCTTCCCAACTAATTCCTACAATGAGCAGTTCTTC. Translating gives CASSFPTNSYNEQFF. The V call is TRBV7-3, the J call TRBJ2-1; D unclear. Germline V gene data show CDR1 as SGHTA and CDR2 as FQGTGA. The CDR3 is 15 amino acids. V gave up 3 bases and J gave up 1 base, with 10 bases separating them.

This clonotype was recorded a few times. The rearrangement links TRBV14 to TRBJ2-1; no definite D call. Germline assignment: CDR1 SGHDN and CDR2 FVKESK. With 3 bases removed from V and 12 bases from J, the gap between germline ends came to 9 bases. The CDR3 has 11 residues. CDR3 residues: CASSQGVAQFF. CDR3 nucleotides: TGTGCCAGCAGCCAGGGCGTGGCGCAGTTCTTC.

This clonotype was counted between two and nine times. This chain uses TRBV29-1 with TRBJ2-7; D unclear. The CDR3 runs to 12 residues. Germline CDR1 and CDR2: SQVTM and ANQGSEA. V was clipped by 1 base and J by 0 bases, with 4 bases between them. The CDR3 here is CSVEGTSYEQYF. The CDR3 DNA reads as TGCAGCGTTGAAGGCACCTCCTACGAGCAGTACTTC.

This chain joins TRBV27 and TRBJ2-5; D ambiguous. Looked up from germline, CDR1 is MNHEY and CDR2 is SMNVEV (reference sequence). V lost 4 bases and J lost 13, with 19 bases in between. The CDR3 totals 13 residues. The CDR3 sequence: CASSSSMIYELYF. Here the CDR3 DNA reads TGTGCCAGCAGTTCCTCCATGATATACGAGCTGTACTTC.

There are a few counts of this clonotype. The rearrangement uses TRBV6-2 or TRBV6-3 and TRBJ2-5, with 7 nucleotides matching TRBD1. The CDR3 length is 11 residues. The trim removed 10 bases at V and 4 bases at J, leaving 3 bases unmatched. Germline CDR1 and CDR2: MNHEY and SVGEGT. Here the CDR3 reads CATRTGETQYF. In nucleotides, the CDR3 is TGTGCCACCAGGACAGGAGAGACCCAGTACTTC.